These 16 T cell receptor beta chains were sequenced from one sample in a study of response to subunit inactivated influenza vaccine. From the RT-PCR reads, TCRdb called clonotypes with MiXCR, one entry per CDR3 protein. The sample yields about 540,000 distinct CDR3 sequences, 12% to 15% seen once. The material sequenced was PBMCs from blood, taken approximately 12 days after vaccination. The receptors derive from a man between 50 and 59 years old who received an inactivated influenza vaccine.

The gene calls are TRBV7-8 and TRBJ1-2, with TRBD1 identical over 7 bases. The trim removed 5 bases at V and 5 bases at J, leaving 8 bases unmatched. This CDR3 is built from 14 residues. CDR1 SGHVS and CDR2 FQNEAQ come from the germline V gene. The CDR3 DNA is TGTGCCAGCAGCGCCGACAGGGCGGGATATGGCTACACCTTC. Residues: CASSADRAGYGYTF.

V and J are TRBV5-5 and TRBJ1-1, with D unclear. Germline loops: CDR1 SGHKS, CDR2 YYEKEE (reference sequence). The CDR3 has 13 amino acids. V lost 4 bases and J 8 bases, leaving 15 bases between the germline ends. This CDR3 is CASSAWFPREAFF. The CDR3 coding sequence is TGTGCCAGCAGCGCCTGGTTCCCTCGGGAAGCTTTCTTT.

This clonotype was picked up many times. V usage is TRBV20-1 and J usage is TRBJ2-7; the D is unclear. Trimming left V 0 bases short and J 0 bases short, with 9 bases between. The V gene's germline CDR1 is DFQATT and CDR2 SNEGSKA (reference sequence). This CDR3 comprises 14 residues. The CDR3 DNA reads TGCAGTGCTAGAGACAGTATTGACTCCTACGAGCAGTACTTC. Protein product: CSARDSIDSYEQYF.

V gene TRBV5-1 combines with J gene TRBJ2-1; tentatively, D is TRBD1 (6 bases). CDR3 size: 13 residues. Germline CDR1 is SGHRS and CDR2 is YFSETQ. With 5 bases removed from V and 5 bases from J, the gap between germline ends came to 11 bases. The CDR3 reads CASRTQGNNEQFF. For the CDR3, the DNA is TGCGCCAGCAGAACACAGGGAAACAATGAGCAGTTCTTC.

The table lists this clonotype with a few counts. The gene calls are TRBV12-3 or TRBV12-4 and TRBJ2-5; tentatively, D is TRBD1 (5 bases). V was cut by 6 bases and J by 7 bases, with 18 bases left in between. The CDR3 loop spans 14 amino acids. CDR3 nucleotides: TGTGCCAGCAGCTTAAGTCAGGGTCAGAGGACCCAGTACTTC. Residues: CASSLSQGQRTQYF.

The chain recombines TRBV7-9 with TRBJ2-1, with D perhaps matching TRBD2 (5 bases). V was pared by 4 bases and J by 1 base, with 14 bases between. The CDR3 contains 16 residues. Germline V gene data show CDR1 as SEHNR and CDR2 as FQNEAQ (reference sequence). The CDR3 DNA follows: TGTGCCAGCAGCTCAGCAACTAGTAGTTCCTACAATGAGCAGTTCTTC. Translated: CASSSATSSSYNEQFF.

The rearrangement links TRBV5-6 to TRBJ1-2; D is unresolved. The CDR3 is 13 amino acids. V gave up 0 bases and J gave up 5 bases, with 8 bases separating them. Germline CDR1 is SGHDT and CDR2 is YYEEEE. CDR3: CASSLGLAYGYTF. Here the CDR3 DNA reads TGTGCCAGCAGCTTGGGGCTGGCGTATGGCTACACCTTC.

This clonotype has a handful of counts. This sequence joins TRBV10-3 and TRBJ1-5; possibly TRBD1 for D (6 bases). V was cut by 9 bases and J by 3 bases, with 12 bases left in between. Germline CDR1 reads ENHRY; CDR2 reads SYGVKD. CDR3 length: 13 amino acids. The CDR3 spells CAISPGANQPQHF. The DNA for the CDR3 is TGTGCCATATCACCAGGGGCCAATCAGCCCCAGCATTTT.

This clonotype was counted between two and nine times. The CDR3 DNA sequence: TGCGCCAGCAGCTTTTCTGACACCGGGGAGCTGTTTTTT. Translation gives CASSFSDTGELFF. This chain links TRBV5-1 with TRBJ2-2; D gene uncertain. The length of the CDR3 is 13 residues. Trimming pared 2 bases from V and 3 bases from J, leaving 5 bases between. Germline CDR1 is SGHRS and CDR2 is YFSETQ.

The sample holds a few counts of this clonotype. The V gene is TRBV7-2, the J gene TRBJ2-5, with D perhaps matching TRBD2 (7 bases). CDR1 and CDR2 (germline): SGHTA, FQGNSA. V was pared by 7 bases and J by 4 bases, with 19 bases between. The CDR3 extends over 15 amino acids. For the CDR3, the DNA is TGTGCCAGCATCCCTGGGAGGGGACATTCAGAGACCCAGTACTTC. Amino acid sequence: CASIPGRGHSETQYF.

The rearrangement links TRBV15 to TRBJ1-2; TRBD1 matches at 10 bases. V lost 4 bases to trimming and J lost 4 bases; unmatched junction nucleotides: 6. The CDR3 contains 15 residues. Germline V lookup: CDR1 LNHNV, CDR2 YYDKDF (reference sequence). CDR3 in DNA: TGTGCCACCAGCACACGGGACAGGGGTGGCTATGGCTACACCTTC. It yields the protein CATSTRDRGGYGYTF.

This clonotype was recorded a few times. The chain uses TRBV7-6 and TRBJ2-2, with D perhaps TRBD1 or TRBD2 (5 bases each). This CDR3 is 15 amino acids long. Germline values: CDR1 SGHVS, CDR2 FNYEAQ. V shed 0 bases and J shed 8 bases, with 13 bases lying between them. This CDR3 is CASSLAPGSTGELFF. The CDR3 DNA follows: TGTGCCAGCAGCTTAGCGCCAGGGAGCACTGGGGAGCTGTTTTTT.

At least ten counts were recorded for this clonotype. The chain recombines TRBV12-3 or TRBV12-4 with TRBJ2-7; 8 bases line up with TRBD2. The CDR3 is 14 amino acids. V lost 3 bases, J lost 2 bases, and 3 bases stayed unmatched. The CDR3 reads CASSLGTRAYEQYF. The CDR3 region has the DNA TGTGCCAGCAGTTTGGGGACTAGGGCCTACGAGCAGTACTTC.

This clonotype was seen a few times. The chain couples TRBV20-1 to TRBJ1-1; D gene unclear. Germline V gene sequence: CDR1 DFQATT, CDR2 SNEGSKA (reference sequence). The germline V and J ends were trimmed by 6 bases and 5 bases, with 19 bases remaining between them. CDR3 size: 14 residues. CDR3 DNA sequence: TGCAGTGCCCCCAATTGGGGTGGTCGGACTGAAGCTTTCTTT. This encodes CSAPNWGGRTEAFF.

The V call is TRBV28, the J call TRBJ2-3; D is ambiguous. Looked up from germline, CDR1 is MDHEN and CDR2 is SYDVKM. The V end lost 5 bases, the J end lost 3 bases, and 15 bases lay between the germline ends. The length of the CDR3 is 15 residues. For the CDR3, the DNA is TGTGCCAGCAGTCCCTTTGTGACGATAACAGATACGCAGTATTTT. Amino acids: CASSPFVTITDTQYF. Full variable domain (outside the CDR3, taken from reference TRBV28 and TRBJ2-3): DVKVTQSSRYLVKRTGEKVFLECVQDMDHENMFWYRQDPGLGLRLIYFSYDVKMKEKGDIPEGYSVSREKKERFSLILESASTNQTSMYLCASSPFVTITDTQYFGPGTRLTVL.

This clonotype was seen ten or more times. This sequence joins TRBV27 and TRBJ1-1, with 8 bases matching TRBD1. V lost 3 bases to trimming and J lost 5 bases; unmatched junction nucleotides: 8. The CDR3 spans 15 residues. The germline V gene has CDR1 MNHEY and CDR2 SMNVEV (reference sequence). The DNA of the CDR3 is TGTGCCAGCAGTTTCGGAACAGGGGGATGGACTGAAGCTTTCTTT. The encoded protein is CASSFGTGGWTEAFF.